Given below is one T cell receptor (beta chain) in context. No antigen is known for it. One end of the junction does not line up with germline, which may come from a read error. The record originates from a study of cytomegalovirus exposure and HLA in healthy donors (dated by TCRdb to about 2017). Broadly, across the study: An earlier analysis of some 600 of the donors reported 276 Gb of sequence data and 100 million to 120 million unique TCR beta sequences obtained from around 180 million T cells. Around 300 gigabases of sequencing data and tens of millions of unique TCR sequences were included in an early release covering roughly 600 HLA-typed donors. The genetic ancestry cluster associated with self-reported Caucasian donors included roughly four fifths of the 350 to 500 genotyped donors. The aim of the study was to test whether cataloging public T cell receptors could identify signatures of past pathogen exposure. Using immunosequencing, the study profiled T cell repertoires from some 670 subjects and related those repertoires to cytomegalovirus serostatus. Along with the approximately 620-subject first cohort, a separate validation cohort of more than 90 different subjects was used. The study combined high-throughput TCR immunosequencing, statistical association of individual TCRs with disease status, and machine learning to predict cytomegalovirus infection status. A later analysis re-analyzed previously published TCR beta repertoires from roughly 630 donors and added high-resolution HLA genotyping to study TCR occurrence patterns. In the later analysis, no new phenotypic data were used to find candidate immune exposures; instead, reliance was placed on TCR beta sequences and their occurrence across donors. In an earlier analysis of 587 of the donors, high-throughput TCR beta sequencing was used to judge whether each TCR beta V gene segment behaved as functional or pseudogenic. Donor age, sex, ethnicity and CMV serostatus were collected together with the repertoire data. In a later genetic analysis, genome-wide SNP genotypes for 398 of the 666 donors were used, and that subset was treated as a discovery cohort. Every discovery cohort repertoire had been produced on one sequencing platform. Both class I and class II loci were covered by HLA typing, at four-digit resolution. Typing coverage varied by locus: roughly 620-640 donors for A, B, C, DRB1 and DQB1; roughly 500 for DQA1; nearly 610 for DPA1; fewer than 480 for DPB1. Because of strong linkage in the cohort, roughly five DR-DQ haplotypes were treated as single units for association and clustering. Among 300 to 500 genotyped donors of the cohort, an average of around 220,000 unique TCR beta nucleotide sequences was sequenced per donor, of which 15% to 20% were non-productive.

Receptors were amplified or captured by the immunoSEQ multiplex PCR assay. For the multiplex PCR, a mixture combining 60 forward primers for TCR Vbeta segments and 13 reverse primers for TCR Jbeta segments was used. The CDR3 region of rearranged TCR beta genes was amplified from genomic DNA with a multiplex PCR assay. On the Illumina HiSeq System, the amplified TCR beta libraries were sequenced as 87-base-pair reads. The authors processed their data as follows. In a later analysis, 77 million or so unique TCR beta chains were counted across the 650 to 750 repertoires, and roughly 11 million of these chains were shared by at least two donors. Raw reads were error-corrected and collapsed into unique sequences with a nearest-neighbor algorithm that merged closely related sequences to remove PCR and sequencing errors. Alignment of CDR3 sequences to IMGT reference sequences was used to assign V, D and J gene segments. Each retained sequence needed at least a six-nucleotide match to both a V gene segment and a J gene segment. Rearrangements were classified as productive when the CDR3 lacked stop codons and remained in frame with V and J, and all other rearrangements were classified as non-productive. Following IMGT convention, CDR3 was defined as the stretch from the second conserved V-encoded cysteine to the conserved J-encoded phenylalanine. Sequences without an unambiguous match to a single V gene segment were excluded from the earlier analysis of several hundred of the donors. In an earlier analysis of approximately 590 of the donors, a V segment was called functional when productive rearrangements were above 56.7%, and segregating when the standard deviation between donors exceeded 5%. A statistical classification framework was developed to diagnose cytomegalovirus status using the catalog of TCR beta chain sequences. In a later analysis, V and J genes were assigned by comparing TCR nucleotide sequences against IMGT/GENE-DB human TR gene sequences. A later analysis assigned CDR3 sequences and most-parsimonious VDJ recombination scenarios with the TCRdist pipeline. In a later analysis, each TCR beta chain was defined by its CDR3 amino acid sequence together with its V-gene family, and reads without a unique V-gene family were excluded. As a way to deal with suspected cross-contamination and a sequencing artifact, a later analysis dropped 592 nucleotide sequences that were highly shared and had low generation probability. For each public chain, a later analysis derived a clonal expansion index from normalized ranks of inferred template counts within each repertoire. Generation probabilities in a later analysis came from a VDJ recombination model fitted to out-of-frame rearrangements, and those results were checked against IGoR. In a later analysis, TCR-TCR, TCR-HLA and TCR-CMV co-occurrence was scored with hypergeometric tests, and a repertoire-size bias correction was applied to TCR pairs. A later analysis estimated false discovery rates by permuting HLA or CMV assignments 20 times. A later analysis grouped co-occurring TCRs with DBSCAN, adding TCRdist sequence similarity when clustering within HLA-allele-positive subsets. Repertoires with fewer than 30,000 or more than 120,000 public chains were left out of co-occurrence clustering, as were a handful of repertoires with anomalous nucleotide sharing. In its TCRdb copy, this immuneACCESS table keeps in-frame sequences only and misses some clones. Where compared with another copy, unresolved V genes explain less than half of these, and the others have no known cause. V, J and clone size reflect that table, while D and trimming were determined from the DNA. The table for this sample lists around 140,000 clones; 65% to 80% of them were counted only once. The ten biggest clones cover around 7% of the sample.

The cohort comprised some 730 healthy bone marrow donors. At the time of sampling, every cohort member was nominally healthy, though immune exposures that went unrecorded were likely present. The donor tested CMV seronegative and was one of the 352 seronegative cohort members. A peripheral blood sample was provided by each donor, and peripheral blood mononuclear cells were used for TCR beta sequencing. The Qiagen DNeasy Blood Extraction Kit was used to extract genomic DNA from the blood cell samples. Results and caveats for the whole study, not just this receptor: While some public TCRs were present in many individuals, most TCR sequences turned up only very rarely across donors. The sequencing pipeline was judged likely to have produced a cluster of highly shared sequence variants as a technical artifact. A later genetic analysis reported fewer N-insertions in productive TCRs among donors in an Asian-associated ancestry cluster than the roughly 700-donor mean. The earlier analysis of 587 of the donors excluded approximately 17 rarely observed V segments, including chromosome 9 orphons, because counts were too low. The classifier was reported to diagnose cytomegalovirus status with high specificity and sensitivity in both the original and validation cohorts. A total of fewer than 200 TCR beta chains were listed by the study as associated with cytomegalovirus. A later analysis associated about 17,000 TCR beta sequences with specific HLA alleles at a false discovery rate of 0.05. A later analysis found that TCR association rates varied across HLA loci, with DRB1 alleles showing the most associated TCRs and HLA-C alleles the fewest. The only immune exposure information available for the cohort was CMV serostatus. A further reported finding was that TCR beta sequences accurately predicted the HLA-A and HLA-B alleles for most subjects in the first cohort. Roughly uniform sequencing depth across donors was assumed in presence/absence analyses, although this assumption may not hold. Because HLA typing was unavailable for some donors at each locus, only the typed subset was used in association tests. In a later analysis, most CMV-associated TCR beta chains were found to appear HLA-restricted, with HLA associations seemingly driven largely by CMV exposure. Linkage disequilibrium might explain the correlated functional status among segregating V segments, but an unknown experimental factor could not be excluded. Some IMGT-functional V segments, including TRBV6-2 and TRBV6-3, could not be told apart with the 87-base-pair reads, so those segments were excluded. It was suggested by the authors that the approach could potentially be generalized to other disease states and immunological phenotypes. A later analysis reported that several top co-occurrence clusters appeared linked to parvovirus B19, influenza, CMV and Epstein-Barr virus. Only TCR beta chains were sequenced in this cohort, and the absence of alpha or paired-chain data limited detectable features. In a later analysis, HLA-associated TCR beta chains were found to be more clonally expanded and to have lower generation probabilities than equally common non-associated chains. V-gene and J-gene trimming of TCR beta chains was associated with a missense DCLRE1C variant in a later genetic analysis, and the association was replicated in an independent cohort. Assigning TCR associations to individual alleles was difficult when HLA alleles, especially DR and DQ, strongly co-occurred. In an earlier analysis of some 640 of the donors, most TCR beta V segments were observed in productive rearrangements about 90% or about 30% of the time, broadly matching IMGT annotations. In vitro tests confirmed that a few of the cytomegalovirus-associated TCR beta chains recognize cytomegalovirus antigens.

The CDR3 numbers 13 residues from cysteine through phenylalanine. The read is trimmed to its CDR3 DNA, 39 bases read in frame from base 1. CDR1 and CDR2 (SSHAT, FNYEAQ) derive from the germline V gene (reference sequence). Sequenced: PBMCs. This receptor chain uses TRBV7-7 and TRBJ1-1; the D region possibly corresponds to TRBD1 (6 bases align). The sequence was collected from a man aged 25 to 40 in good health and CMV-seronegative. The CDR3 protein is CASSRDINTEAFF. The DNA sequence is given as TGTGCTAGCAGCCGGGACATAAACACTGAAGCTTTCTTT.